The sequence of this T cell receptor (beta chain) was determined in a study of blood T cell repertoires in COVID-19. Germline loops: CDR1 SGHVS, CDR2 FQNEAQ. V gave up 5 bases and J gave up 5 bases; unmatched junction bases: 7. This CDR3 has 15 residues. This clone was counted a few times. Sequenced by immunoSEQ multiplex PCR; TCRdb stores in-frame clones only, minus some. Of about 82,000 clones in the sample, around four fifths were seen once. Sequencing was done on a sample of peripheral blood. This clonotype was sampled from a woman aged 55-70 years with acute or convalescent COVID-19. J is TRBJ1-5 and V is TRBV7-8, with 9 bases identical to TRBD1. CDR3 loop: CASSQNRGRDQPQHF. The CDR3, as DNA: TGTGCCAGCAGCCAGAACAGGGGGCGAGATCAGCCCCAGCATTTT.